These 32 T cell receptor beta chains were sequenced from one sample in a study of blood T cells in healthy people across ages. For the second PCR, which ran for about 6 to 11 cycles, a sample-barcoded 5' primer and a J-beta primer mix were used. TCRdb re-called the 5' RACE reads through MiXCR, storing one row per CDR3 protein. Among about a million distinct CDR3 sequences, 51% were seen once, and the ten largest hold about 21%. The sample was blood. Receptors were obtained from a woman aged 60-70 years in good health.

The CDR3 DNA follows: TGTGCCAGCTCATGGGGACTAGCGGAACGCACAGATACGCAGTATTTT. Protein sequence: CASSWGLAERTDTQYF. The chain combines TRBV6-2 or TRBV6-3 with TRBJ2-3, with TRBD2 matching over 11 bases. V was pared by 8 bases and J by 1 base, with 8 bases of the junction left unmatched. The CDR3 runs 16 residues. In germline, CDR1 is MNHEY, CDR2 SVGEGT.

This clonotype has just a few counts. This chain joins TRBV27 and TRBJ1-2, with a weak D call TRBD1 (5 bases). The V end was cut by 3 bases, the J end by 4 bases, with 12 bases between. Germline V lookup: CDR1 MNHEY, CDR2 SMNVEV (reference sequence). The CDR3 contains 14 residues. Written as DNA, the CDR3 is TGTGCCAGCAGTTTTCACGACAGCGCCTATGGCTACACCTTC. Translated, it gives CASSFHDSAYGYTF.

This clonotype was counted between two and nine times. CDR3 sequence (DNA): TGTGCCAGCAGCTCCGGCGGGTCTAACGGGAGATGGGAGACCCAGTACTTC. Residues: CASSSGGSNGRWETQYF. The gene calls are TRBV7-2 and TRBJ2-5, with a tentative D call TRBD2 (6 bases). CDR1 SGHTA and CDR2 FQGNSA come from the germline V gene. The V and J ends lost 4 bases and 5 bases respectively, with 23 bases between them. This CDR3 contains 17 residues.

The CDR3 sequence: CASSQLAGKDTQYF. The CDR3 DNA reads as TGTGCCAGCAGTCAACTAGCGGGAAAAGATACGCAGTATTTT. This chain joins TRBV2 and TRBJ2-3; 10 nucleotides line up with TRBD2. The V gene end was trimmed by 5 bases and the J gene end by 5 bases; junction bases not matched to a gene: 4. CDR1 SNHLY and CDR2 FYNNEI come from the germline V gene. The CDR3 has 14 residues.

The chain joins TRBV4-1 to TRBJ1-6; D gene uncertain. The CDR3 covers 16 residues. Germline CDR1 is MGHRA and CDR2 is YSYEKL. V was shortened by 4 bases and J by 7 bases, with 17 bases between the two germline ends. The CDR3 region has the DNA TGCGCCAGCAGCCCGCCGCCTGGGTTGGAGAATTCACCCCTCCACTTT. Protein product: CASSPPPGLENSPLHF.

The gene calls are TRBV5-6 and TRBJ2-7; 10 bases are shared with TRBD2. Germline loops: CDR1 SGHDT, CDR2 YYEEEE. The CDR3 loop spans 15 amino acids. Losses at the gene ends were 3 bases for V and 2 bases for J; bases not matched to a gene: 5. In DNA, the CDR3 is TGTGCCAGCAGCTCGGAACTAGCGGGACCCTACGAGCAGTACTTC. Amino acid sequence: CASSSELAGPYEQYF.

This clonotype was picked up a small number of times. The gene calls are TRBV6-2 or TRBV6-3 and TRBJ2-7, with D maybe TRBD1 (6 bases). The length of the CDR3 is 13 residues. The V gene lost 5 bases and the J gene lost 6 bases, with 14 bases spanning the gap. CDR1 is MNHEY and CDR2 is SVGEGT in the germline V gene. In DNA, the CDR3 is TGTGCCAGCAGTGATTACAGGGAAGCCGAGCAGTACTTC. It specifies CASSDYREAEQYF.

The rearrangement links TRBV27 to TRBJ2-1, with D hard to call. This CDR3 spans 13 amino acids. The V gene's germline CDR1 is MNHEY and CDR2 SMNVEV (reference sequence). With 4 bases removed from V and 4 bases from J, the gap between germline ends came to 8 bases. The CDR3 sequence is CASSSSLYNEQFF. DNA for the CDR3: TGTGCCAGCAGTTCTTCCCTATACAATGAGCAGTTCTTC.

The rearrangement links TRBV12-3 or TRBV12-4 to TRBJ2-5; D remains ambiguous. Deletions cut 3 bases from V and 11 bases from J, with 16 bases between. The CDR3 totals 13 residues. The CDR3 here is CASSLSSSNEQYF. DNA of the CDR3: TGTGCCAGCAGTTTGTCTAGTAGCAATGAGCAGTACTTC.

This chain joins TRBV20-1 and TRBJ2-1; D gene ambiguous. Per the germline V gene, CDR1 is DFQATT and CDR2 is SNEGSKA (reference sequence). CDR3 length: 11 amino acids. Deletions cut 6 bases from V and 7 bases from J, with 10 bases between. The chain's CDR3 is CSATPVNEQFF. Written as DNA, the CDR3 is TGCAGTGCAACCCCCGTGAATGAGCAGTTCTTC.

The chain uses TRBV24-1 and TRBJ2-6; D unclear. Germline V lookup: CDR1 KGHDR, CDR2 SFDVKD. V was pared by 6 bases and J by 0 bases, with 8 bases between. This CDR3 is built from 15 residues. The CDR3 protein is CATSRASSGANVLTF. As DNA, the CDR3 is TGTGCCACCAGTAGAGCCTCCTCTGGGGCCAACGTCCTGACTTTC.

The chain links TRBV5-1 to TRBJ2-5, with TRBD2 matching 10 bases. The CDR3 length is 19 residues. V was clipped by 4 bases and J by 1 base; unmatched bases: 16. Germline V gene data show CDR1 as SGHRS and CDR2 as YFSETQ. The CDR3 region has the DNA TGCGCCAGCAGCGGTGGGCTTCTAGCGGGAGCCGGGGGCCAAGAGACCCAGTACTTC. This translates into CASSGGLLAGAGGQETQYF. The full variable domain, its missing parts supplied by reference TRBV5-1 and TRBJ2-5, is KAGVTQTPRYLIKTRGQQVTLSCSPISGHRSVSWYQQTPGQGLQFLFEYFSETQRNKGNFPGRFSGRQFSNSRSEMNVSTLELGDSALYLCASSGGLLAGAGGQETQYFGPGTRLLVL.

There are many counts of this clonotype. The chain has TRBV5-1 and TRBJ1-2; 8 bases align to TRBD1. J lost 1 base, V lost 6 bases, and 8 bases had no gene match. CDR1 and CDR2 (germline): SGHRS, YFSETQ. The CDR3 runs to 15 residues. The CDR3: CASNPRQGINYGYTF. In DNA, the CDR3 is TGCGCCAGCAACCCGAGACAGGGGATTAACTATGGCTACACCTTC.

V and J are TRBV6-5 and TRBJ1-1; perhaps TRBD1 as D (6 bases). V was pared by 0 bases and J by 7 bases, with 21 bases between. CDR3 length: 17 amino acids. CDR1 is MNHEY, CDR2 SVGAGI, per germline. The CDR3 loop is CASSYSKHPGALFEAFF. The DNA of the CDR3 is TGTGCCAGCAGTTACTCGAAGCATCCGGGGGCACTTTTTGAAGCTTTCTTT.

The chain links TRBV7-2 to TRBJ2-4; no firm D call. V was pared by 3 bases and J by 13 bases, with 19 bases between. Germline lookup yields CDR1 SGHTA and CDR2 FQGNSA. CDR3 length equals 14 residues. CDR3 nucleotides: TGTGCCAGCAGCTTCAACCACGTGGATGGGTCCCAGTACTTC. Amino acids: CASSFNHVDGSQYF.

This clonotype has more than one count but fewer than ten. CDR3 nucleotide sequence: TGTGCCAGCAGCATCGGAGACAGGGGAACAGATACGCAGTATTTT. This sequence encodes CASSIGDRGTDTQYF. The rearrangement links TRBV21-1 to TRBJ2-3; TRBD1, the table's D call, lacks a check against the DNA. TRBV21-1 is a listed pseudogene. The CDR3 is 15 residues long.

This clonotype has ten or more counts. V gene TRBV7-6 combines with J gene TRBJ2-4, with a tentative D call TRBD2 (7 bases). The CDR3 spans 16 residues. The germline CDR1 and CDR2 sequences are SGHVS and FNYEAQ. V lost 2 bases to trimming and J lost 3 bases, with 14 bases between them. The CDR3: CASSLSEGGGKNIQYF. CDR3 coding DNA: TGTGCCAGCAGCTTATCTGAGGGAGGGGGCAAAAACATTCAGTACTTC.

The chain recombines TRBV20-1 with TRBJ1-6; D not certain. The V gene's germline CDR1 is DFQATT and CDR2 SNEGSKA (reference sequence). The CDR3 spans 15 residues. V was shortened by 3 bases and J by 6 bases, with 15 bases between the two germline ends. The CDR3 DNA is TGCAGTGCTAGGGTACAAGGTAGCGGTAATTCACCCCTCCACTTT. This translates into CSARVQGSGNSPLHF.

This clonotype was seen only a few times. The CDR3 sequence is CASSLMGQSYEQYF. DNA for the CDR3: TGTGCCAGCAGCTTAATGGGACAGTCCTACGAGCAGTACTTC. The chain joins TRBV7-3 to TRBJ2-7, with 7 bases identical to TRBD1. Germline assignment: CDR1 SGHTA and CDR2 FQGTGA. The ends lost 1 base at V and 1 base at J; junction bases unmatched: 1. This CDR3 contains 14 residues.

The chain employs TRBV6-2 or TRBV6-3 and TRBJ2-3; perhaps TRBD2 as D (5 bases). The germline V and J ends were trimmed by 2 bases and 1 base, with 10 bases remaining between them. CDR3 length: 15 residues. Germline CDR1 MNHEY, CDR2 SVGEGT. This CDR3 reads CASSYDRGGTDTQYF. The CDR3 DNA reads TGTGCCAGCAGTTACGATCGGGGAGGCACAGATACGCAGTATTTT.

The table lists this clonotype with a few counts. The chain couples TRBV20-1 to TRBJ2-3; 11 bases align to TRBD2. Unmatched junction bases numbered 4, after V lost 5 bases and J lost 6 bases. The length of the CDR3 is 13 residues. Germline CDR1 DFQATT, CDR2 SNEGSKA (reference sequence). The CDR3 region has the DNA TGCAGTGCTTTTAGCGGGGGGGCGGATACGCAGTATTTT. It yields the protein CSAFSGGADTQYF.

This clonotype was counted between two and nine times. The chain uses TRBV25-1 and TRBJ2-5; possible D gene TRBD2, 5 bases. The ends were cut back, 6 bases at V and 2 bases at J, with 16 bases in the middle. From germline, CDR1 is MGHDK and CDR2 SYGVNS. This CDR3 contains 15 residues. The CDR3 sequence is CASSPSQRNQETQYF. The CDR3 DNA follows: TGTGCCAGCAGCCCATCACAGCGGAATCAAGAGACCCAGTACTTC. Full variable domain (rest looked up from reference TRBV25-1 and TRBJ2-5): EADIYQTPRYLVIGTGKKITLECSQTMGHDKMYWYQQDPGMELHLIHYSYGVNSTEKGDLSSESTVSRIRTEHFPLTLESARPSHTSQYLCASSPSQRNQETQYFGPGTRLLVL.

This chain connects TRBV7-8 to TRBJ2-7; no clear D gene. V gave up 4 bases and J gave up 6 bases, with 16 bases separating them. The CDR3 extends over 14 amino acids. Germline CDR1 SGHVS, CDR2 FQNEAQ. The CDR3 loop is CASSSWTVTSEQYF. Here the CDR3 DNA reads TGTGCCAGCAGCTCCTGGACGGTGACCTCCGAGCAGTACTTC.

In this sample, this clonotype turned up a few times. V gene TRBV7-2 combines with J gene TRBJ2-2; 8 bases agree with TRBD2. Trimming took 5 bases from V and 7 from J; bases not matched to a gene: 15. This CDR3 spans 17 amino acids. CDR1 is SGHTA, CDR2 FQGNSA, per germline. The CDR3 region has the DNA TGTGCCAGCAGCCGTGGCTTAACGGGAGGGCGGAGCGGGGAGCTGTTTTTT. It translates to CASSRGLTGGRSGELFF.

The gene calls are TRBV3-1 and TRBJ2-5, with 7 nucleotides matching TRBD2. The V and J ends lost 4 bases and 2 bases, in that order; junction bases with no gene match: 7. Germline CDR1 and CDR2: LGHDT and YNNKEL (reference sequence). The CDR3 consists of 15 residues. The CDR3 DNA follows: TGTGCCAGCAGCCGCCGGGCTAGCGGTCAAGAGACCCAGTACTTC. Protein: CASSRRASGQETQYF.

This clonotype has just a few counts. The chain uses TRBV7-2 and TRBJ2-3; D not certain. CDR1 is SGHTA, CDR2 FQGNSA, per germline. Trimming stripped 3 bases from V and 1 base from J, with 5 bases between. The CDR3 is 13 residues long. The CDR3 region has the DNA TGTGCCAGCAGCTTCGACCGCACAGATACGCAGTATTTT. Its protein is CASSFDRTDTQYF.

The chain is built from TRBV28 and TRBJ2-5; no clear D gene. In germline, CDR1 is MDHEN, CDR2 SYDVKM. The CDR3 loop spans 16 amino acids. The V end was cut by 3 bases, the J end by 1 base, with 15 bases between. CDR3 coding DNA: TGTGCCAGCAGTTTTGGGAAAGGTAGTCCCCAAGAGACCCAGTACTTC. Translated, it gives CASSFGKGSPQETQYF.

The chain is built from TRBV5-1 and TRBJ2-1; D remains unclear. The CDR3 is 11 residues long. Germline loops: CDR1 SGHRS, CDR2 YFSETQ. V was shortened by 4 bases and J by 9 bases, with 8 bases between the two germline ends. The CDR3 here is CASSASGEQFF. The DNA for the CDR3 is TGCGCCAGCAGCGCCTCCGGTGAGCAGTTCTTC. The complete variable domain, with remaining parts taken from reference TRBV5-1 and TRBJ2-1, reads KAGVTQTPRYLIKTRGQQVTLSCSPISGHRSVSWYQQTPGQGLQFLFEYFSETQRNKGNFPGRFSGRQFSNSRSEMNVSTLELGDSALYLCASSASGEQFFGPGTRLTVL.

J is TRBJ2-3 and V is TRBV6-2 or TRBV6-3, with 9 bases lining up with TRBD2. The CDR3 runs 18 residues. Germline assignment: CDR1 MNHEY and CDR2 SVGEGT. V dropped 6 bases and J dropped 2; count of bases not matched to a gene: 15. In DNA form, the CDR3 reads TGTGCCAGCAGGACCCACACCGGGACTAGCACCCCCACAGATACGCAGTATTTT. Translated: CASRTHTGTSTPTDTQYF.

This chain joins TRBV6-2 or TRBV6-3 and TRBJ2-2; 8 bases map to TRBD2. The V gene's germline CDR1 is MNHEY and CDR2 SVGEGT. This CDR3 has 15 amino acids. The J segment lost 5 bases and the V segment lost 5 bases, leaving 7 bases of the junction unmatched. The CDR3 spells CASSKRLATTGELFF. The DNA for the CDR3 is TGTGCCAGCAGTAAACGACTAGCGACTACCGGGGAGCTGTTTTTT.

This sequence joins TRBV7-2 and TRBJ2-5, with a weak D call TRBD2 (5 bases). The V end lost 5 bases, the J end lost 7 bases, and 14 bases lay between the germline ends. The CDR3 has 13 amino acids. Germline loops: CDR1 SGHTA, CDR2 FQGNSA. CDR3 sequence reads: CASSPDLFGTQYF. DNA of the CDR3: TGTGCCAGCAGCCCGGACTTGTTTGGGACCCAGTACTTC.

CDR3 coding DNA: TGTGCCAGCAGTGAAGCTTGGAGAACCGGGACTAGCGGGGACGAGCAGTACTTC. Its translation: CASSEAWRTGTSGDEQYF. The chain has TRBV6-1 and TRBJ2-4; 13 bases are a match to TRBD2. Matching the DNA end better, TRBJ2-7 makes the J call doubtful. Germline V gene sequence: CDR1 MNHNS, CDR2 SASEGT. The CDR3 spans 18 residues.